The following is a TCR beta chain sequence with its context. What it recognizes is unknown. TCRdb's copy holds only in-frame clones and misses some; the assay was immunoSEQ multiplex PCR. The table shows about 120,000 clones, with 85% to 90% occurring only once. The V and J ends lost 4 bases and 4 bases, in that order; junction bases with no gene match: 6. The germline CDR1 and CDR2 sequences are MGHRA and YSYEKL. The CDR3 contains 14 residues. The data originate from a study of T cell responses to AZD1222 COVID-19 vaccine. Notes on the study in general: Most donors were white British and more were female, and clonal diversity was possibly underestimated. Reports indicate that nearly half of spike-specific TCRs are directed at unmutated variant regions. Across spike, vaccine-associated CD4 TCRs were found, dominant at 160-218 and 743-854. It was only a handful of AZD1222 recipients who were seropositive at baseline.

The sequenced sample was peripheral blood, obtained 28 days after the second AZD1222 dose. V usage is TRBV4-1 and J usage is TRBJ1-2; 7 bases align to TRBD1. The sequence was collected from an adult who received the AZD1222 COVID-19 vaccine. CDR3: CASSLSGGSYGYTF. In nucleotides, the CDR3 is TGCGCCAGCAGCCTTTCAGGGGGATCCTATGGCTACACCTTC.